This TCR beta chain was sequenced in a study of cytomegalovirus exposure and HLA in healthy donors. The study, taken as a whole, reports: An analysis done earlier found most TCR beta V segments productive about 90% or about 30% of the time.

The length of the CDR3 is 12 residues. The germline gives CDR1 SQVTM, CDR2 ANQGSEA. Trimming took 4 bases from V and 3 from J, leaving 10 bases between them. To note about this clone: Its specificity is unknown.

Both 60 Vbeta primers and 13 Jbeta primers went into the PCR. The protocol was immunoSEQ multiplex PCR, while the TCRdb copy is restricted to in-frame clones and leaves out a portion. The data hold under 65,000 clones, with 70% to 85% observed a single time. This chain connects TRBV29-1 to TRBJ2-7; unclear D gene. Specimen: PBMCs. This TCR was recovered from a man over 45 in good health and CMV-seronegative. The CDR3, as DNA: TGCAGCGTTGCGTCCCCAGGCTACGAGCAGTACTTC. It encodes CSVASPGYEQYF.